The T cell receptor (beta chain) under discussion was sequenced for a study of early T cells in non-severe SARS-CoV-2 infection. In the study overall: The sequenced material was bulk RNA from unsorted whole blood, and its chains were unpaired.

This clonotype was found many times. Its antigen is currently unknown. Regarding the study as a whole: VDJdb-based matching was biased toward anti-spike CD8 responses and missed private and CD4 specificities.

Germline loops: CDR1 DFQATT, CDR2 SNEGSKA (reference sequence). V was pared by 2 bases and J by 4 bases, with 16 bases between. This CDR3 comprises 15 residues. Each single cDNA molecule received a unique molecular identifier. Via MiXCR, TCRdb re-called the 5' RACE reads, giving one row per CDR3 protein. The sample yields approximately 45,000 distinct CDR3 sequences, roughly 7.1% seen once. Input material: whole blood. The chain carries TRBV20-1 and TRBJ2-3; possible D gene TRBD1, 6 bases. This receptor was obtained from an adult who was a healthcare worker with PCR-confirmed SARS-CoV-2 infection or an uninfected control (not recorded which). The CDR3 region is CSARPTGRTPDTQYF. CDR3 DNA sequence: TGCAGTGCTAGACCCACAGGGCGGACCCCAGATACGCAGTATTTT.